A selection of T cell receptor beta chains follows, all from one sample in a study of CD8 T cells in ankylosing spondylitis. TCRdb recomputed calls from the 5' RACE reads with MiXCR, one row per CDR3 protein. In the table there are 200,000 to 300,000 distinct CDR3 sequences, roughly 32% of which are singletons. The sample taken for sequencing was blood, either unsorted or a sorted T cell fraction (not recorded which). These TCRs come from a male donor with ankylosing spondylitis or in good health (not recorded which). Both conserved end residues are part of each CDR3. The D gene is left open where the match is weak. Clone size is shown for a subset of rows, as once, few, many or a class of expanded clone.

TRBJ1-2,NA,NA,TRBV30,TGTGCCTGGAGTCCGGCAGTCGGCGGCTACACCTTC,CAWSPAVGGYTF
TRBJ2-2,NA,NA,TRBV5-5,TGTGCCAGCACCCAAGGACAATACACCGGGGAGCTGTTTTTT,CASTQGQYTGELFF
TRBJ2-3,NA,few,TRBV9,TGTGCCAGCAGCGTTGGGGCCGACCTTTGGGATACGCAGTATTTT,CASSVGADLWDTQYF
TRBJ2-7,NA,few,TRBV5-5,TGTGCCAGCATCTACCGCCCGGGAGAATCGTACGAGCAGTACTTC,CASIYRPGESYEQYF
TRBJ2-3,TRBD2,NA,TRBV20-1,TGCAGTGCTGGGACTAGGGGACTTAGCACAGATACGCAGTATTTT,CSAGTRGLSTDTQYF
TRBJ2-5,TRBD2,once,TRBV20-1,TGCAGTGGGAGACTAGCGGGGTTCCAAGAGACCCAGTACTTC,CSGRLAGFQETQYF
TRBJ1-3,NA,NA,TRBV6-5,TGTGCCAGCAGTTCCCGGACGGCTGGAAACACCATATATTTT,CASSSRTAGNTIYF
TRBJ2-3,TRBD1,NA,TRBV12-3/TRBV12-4,TGTGCCAGCAGTCGACAGGGGTGGGGTGCAGATACGCAGTATTTT,CASSRQGWGADTQYF
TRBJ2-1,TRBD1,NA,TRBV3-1,TGTGCCAGCAGCCAAGCGGGCAGGGGGTTAGGTGAGCAGTTCTTC,CASSQAGRGLGEQFF
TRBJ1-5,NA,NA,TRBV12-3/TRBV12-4,TGTGCCAGCAGTCCCGAGGCAGCTTATAGCAATCAGCCCCAGCATTTT,CASSPEAAYSNQPQHF
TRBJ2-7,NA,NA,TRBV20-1,TGCAGTGCTAGAGATCTAGATTACGAGCAGTACTTC,CSARDLDYEQYF
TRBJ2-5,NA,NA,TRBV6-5,TGTGCCAGCAGTTACTCAATCGGGTCGGGGACCCAGTACTTC,CASSYSIGSGTQYF
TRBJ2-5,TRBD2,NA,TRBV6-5,TGTGCCAGCAGTTGGGGTAGCGGGGGGCTCCAAGAGACCCAGTACTTC,CASSWGSGGLQETQYF
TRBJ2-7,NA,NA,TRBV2,TGTGCCAGCCTATCGGGACAAAACCACTACGAGCAGTACTTC,CASLSGQNHYEQYF
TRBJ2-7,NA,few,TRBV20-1,TGCAGTGCTCCTCGCCCTACAGGCGAGCAGTACTTC,CSAPRPTGEQYF
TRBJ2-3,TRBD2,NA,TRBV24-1,TGTGCCACCAGTGATTCCTTTGGCGGGGGGGCTGTAATGAATACGCAGTATTTT,CATSDSFGGGAVMNTQYF
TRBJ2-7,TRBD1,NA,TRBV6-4,TGTGCCATCTGTTACCCGGGACAGGAGGCCGTGGGGTCGAACTACGAGCAGTACTTC,CAICYPGQEAVGSNYEQYF
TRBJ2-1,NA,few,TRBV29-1,TGCAGCGTTGTGTTTACGAGCTCCTACAATGAGCAGTTCTTC,CSVVFTSSYNEQFF